The T cell receptor beta chain under discussion was sequenced for a study of Tregs in tolerant kidney transplant recipients. Points from the study as a whole: The small number of patients limits these findings pending further validation. No direct test of biological reproducibility was done here. Donor-specific Treg expansion exceeded global Treg expansion in tolerant patients, suggesting antigen drive.

Unstimulated regulatory T cells (CD4+CD25+CD127-), CD4+CD25- non-regulatory cells, CD4 and CD8 cells were FACS-sorted from thawed PBMCs. The germline V gene encodes CDR1 MNHNS and CDR2 SASEGT. After removal of 6 bases from V and 2 bases from J, the junction contained 5 bases not matched to a gene. The CDR3 has 14 residues. Worth noting for this clone: What it recognizes is unknown.

The data were produced by immunoSEQ multiplex PCR, yet TCRdb's version contains in-frame clones alone and is incomplete. The repertoire holds about 77,000 clones, with roughly 98% as singletons. The chain joins TRBV6-1 to TRBJ2-7, with 9 bases matching TRBD1. This specimen consisted of CD4+ T cells from blood, obtained before the transplant. The source is a human donor who received a combined kidney and bone marrow transplant. The CDR3 spells CASRVRDRAYEQYF. The CDR3, as DNA: TGTGCCAGCAGAGTCCGGGACAGGGCCTACGAGCAGTACTTC.